This TCR beta chain is drawn from a study of CD8 T cells in Susac syndrome. Random hexamers were used to reverse transcribe the RNA input (about 0.45 to 1 ug). TCRdb passed the immunoSEQ multiplex PCR reads through MiXCR, listing each CDR3 protein once. The data contain around 130,000 distinct CDR3 sequences, over 95% of them singletons. The CDR3 extends over 15 amino acids. Trimming took 5 bases from V and 7 from J; bases not matched to a gene: 8. From blood CD8+ and CD4+ T cells, the TCR beta chain was sequenced. The chain uses TRBV12-3 or TRBV12-4 and TRBJ2-2; 9 bases agree with TRBD1. The TCR was taken from a human donor with Susac syndrome. Source material: CD4+ T cells from PBMCs. CDR3 sequence: CASSQGQGSGGELFF. CDR3 DNA: TGTGCCAGCAGTCAGGGACAGGGTTCCGGCGGGGAGCTGTTTTTT.